This entry concerns a single T cell receptor (beta chain). The sample belongs to a study of OX40 agonist ivuxolimab in advanced cancers. CDR1 and CDR2 from the germline V gene are SGHVS and FNYEAQ. The length of the CDR3 is 13 residues. Trimming removed 6 bases from V and 2 bases from J, with 7 bases in between. Profiled with immunoSEQ multiplex PCR; TCRdb holds only in-frame clones, not every one. The sample lists about 38,000 clones; roughly 80% were seen once. It was autoimmune disease history or systemic immunosuppression that excluded patients. The sequenced sample was CD4+ or CD8+ T cells sorted from blood, obtained in a trial of the OX40 agonist ivuxolimab. The source is an adult with an advanced solid tumor such as melanoma, head and neck, liver or kidney cancer. The chain uses TRBV7-6 and TRBJ2-2; D unresolved. Here the CDR3 DNA reads TGTGCCAGCAGACCAGATAACACCGGGGAGCTGTTTTTT. It codes for CASRPDNTGELFF.